These 31 T cell receptor beta chains came from one sample sequenced in a study of blood T cell repertoires in COVID-19. Repertoires were generated with immunoSEQ multiplex PCR, while TCRdb's copy carries only in-frame clones and drops some. This table holds about 250,000 clones, about four fifths found once. The sample taken for sequencing was peripheral blood. These receptors were obtained from a man older than 75 with acute or convalescent COVID-19.

The chain has TRBV6-5 and TRBJ1-4; 7 positions match TRBD1. This CDR3 has 14 residues. V lost 8 bases and J lost 6; bases outside the gene matches: 9. Germline V CDR1 and CDR2: MNHEY, SVGAGI. The CDR3 DNA reads as TGTGCCAGCCGACAGGGCACGGTGGATGAAAAACTGTTTTTT. Translating it yields CASRQGTVDEKLFF.

Only one count was recorded for this clone. This chain links TRBV7-9 with TRBJ2-7, with 9 nucleotides matching TRBD1. J was trimmed by 2 bases and V by 0 bases; bases with no gene match: 5. The CDR3 runs to 16 residues. Per the germline V gene, CDR1 is SEHNR and CDR2 is FQNEAQ (reference sequence). The CDR3: CASSLAGTGKAYEQYF. The CDR3 DNA follows: TGTGCCAGCAGCTTAGCTGGGACAGGGAAGGCCTACGAGCAGTACTTC.

The genes are TRBV28 and TRBJ2-7, with 15 bases identical to TRBD2. CDR1 and CDR2 (germline): MDHEN, SYDVKM. The CDR3 is 16 residues long. The ends lost 6 bases at V and 6 bases at J; junction bases unmatched: 9. The CDR3 DNA reads TGTGCCAGCAGCCCCGGGACTAGCGGGAGGTGGGGCGAGCAGTACTTC. Translated: CASSPGTSGRWGEQYF. The full variable domain, with the rest looked up from reference TRBV28 and TRBJ2-7, is DVKVTQSSRYLVKRTGEKVFLECVQDMDHENMFWYRQDPGLGLRLIYFSYDVKMKEKGDIPEGYSVSREKKERFSLILESASTNQTSMYLCASSPGTSGRWGEQYFGPGTRLTVT.

This chain uses TRBV5-5 with TRBJ2-5, with D possibly being TRBD2 (6 bases). Germline V gene data show CDR1 as SGHKS and CDR2 as YYEKEE (reference sequence). The CDR3 covers 14 residues. Trimming left V 4 bases short and J 2 bases short, with 12 bases between. The CDR3 nucleotides read TGTGCCAGCAGCCTTGGGACTTTACAAGAGACCCAGTACTTC. It specifies CASSLGTLQETQYF.

This sequence joins TRBV11-2 and TRBJ2-2; TRBD1 aligns across 8 bases. The J segment lost 8 bases and the V segment lost 5 bases, leaving 7 bases of the junction unmatched. This CDR3 region has 14 residues. In germline, CDR1 is SGHAT, CDR2 FQNNGV. The chain's CDR3 is CASSALQGVGELFF. The DNA of the CDR3 is TGTGCCAGCAGCGCCCTACAGGGGGTAGGGGAGCTGTTTTTT.

This rearrangement joins TRBV5-1 to TRBJ2-2; unclear D gene. CDR1 SGHRS and CDR2 YFSETQ come from the germline V gene. The V end lost 5 bases, the J end lost 0 bases, and 11 bases lay between the germline ends. The CDR3 is 15 amino acids. The CDR3 coding sequence is TGCGCCAGCAGACCAAATGGCCCGAACACCGGGGAGCTGTTTTTT. Translated: CASRPNGPNTGELFF.

The chain uses TRBV6-2 or TRBV6-3 and TRBJ2-1; the match to TRBD2 covers 8 bases. Per germline, CDR1 MNHEY and CDR2 SVGEGT. The J segment lost 2 bases and the V segment lost 5 bases, leaving 5 bases of the junction unmatched. The CDR3 is made up of 15 amino acids. In nucleotides, the CDR3 is TGTGCCAGCAGTAGAGCCGGGGGGGCCTACAATGAGCAGTTCTTC. This translates into CASSRAGGAYNEQFF.

This sequence joins TRBV5-4 and TRBJ1-1; a weak D match, TRBD1 (6 bases). This CDR3 is built from 14 residues. V dropped 5 bases and J dropped 2 bases, with 13 bases sitting between them. Looked up from germline, CDR1 is SGHNT and CDR2 is YYREEE (reference sequence). CDR3 region: CASRPGQENTEAFF. The CDR3 region has the DNA TGTGCCAGCAGACCGGGACAAGAAAACACTGAAGCTTTCTTT.

This clone was seen a single time. V is TRBV7-5 and J is TRBJ1-2; TRBD1, the table's D call, was not compared with the DNA. TRBV7-5 is designated a pseudogene. This CDR3 is 16 amino acids long. The CDR3 loop is CVRSLVWPSGDYGYTF. CDR3 bases: TGTGTCAGAAGCTTAGTATGGCCGTCAGGGGACTATGGCTACACCTTC.

The V call is TRBV3-1 (or the pseudogene TRBV3-2), the J call TRBJ2-7; 9 bases are shared with TRBD2. This CDR3 spans 15 amino acids. Germline V gene lookup returns CDR1 LGHDT and CDR2 YNNKEL (reference sequence). Germline trimming cut 5 bases from V and 4 bases from J; bases unmatched to any gene: 9. CDR3 DNA sequence: TGTGCCAGCAGCGACAAAAGCGGGGGGTCATACGAGCAGTACTTC. It is translated as CASSDKSGGSYEQYF.

This rearrangement joins TRBV30 to TRBJ1-2, with D hard to call. Trimming pared 4 bases from V and 4 bases from J, leaving 16 bases between. The CDR3 has 14 amino acids. From germline, CDR1 is GTSNPN and CDR2 SVGIG (reference sequence). For the CDR3, the DNA is TGTGCCTGGACTCCTACGGACTGGCTCTATGGCTACACCTTC. Protein: CAWTPTDWLYGYTF.

The rearrangement joins TRBV28 to TRBJ1-3; 9 bases align to TRBD1. The CDR3 is 15 residues long. After removal of 2 bases from V and 6 bases from J, the junction contained 5 bases not matched to a gene. Germline CDR1 is MDHEN and CDR2 is SYDVKM. CDR3 sequence: CASSLPTGGINTIYF. DNA of the CDR3: TGTGCCAGCAGTTTACCCACAGGGGGCATAAACACCATATATTTT.

The rearrangement links TRBV6-5 to TRBJ2-7; possible D gene TRBD2, 6 bases. The CDR3 runs 15 residues. Trimming left V 5 bases short and J 1 base short, with 15 bases between. Germline assignment: CDR1 MNHEY and CDR2 SVGAGI. CDR3 residues: CASSTTLGGSYEQYF. For the CDR3, the DNA is TGTGCCAGCAGTACGACCCTGGGAGGATCCTACGAGCAGTACTTC.

CDR3 DNA sequence: TGCAGCGTTTTTGGGACTAGCGGGAGGAATTACAATGAGCAGTTCTTC. It codes for CSVFGTSGRNYNEQFF. The V call is TRBV29-1, the J call TRBJ2-1; 15 bases match TRBD2. CDR3 length equals 16 residues. Germline CDR1 SQVTM, CDR2 ANQGSEA. V dropped 5 bases and J dropped 4; count of bases not matched to a gene: 6.

As for this clone: One end of the junction varies from germline; a read error may be responsible. This chain uses TRBV7-7 with TRBJ2-3; no reliable D call. Germline V CDR1 and CDR2: SSHAT, FNYEAQ (reference sequence). The CDR3 is 13 residues long. The CDR3 loop reads CASSSGFSDTQYF. The CDR3 DNA reads as TGTGCTAGCAGCTCCGGGTTCTCAGATACGCAGTATTTT. The whole variable domain, remainder taken from reference TRBV7-7 and TRBJ2-3, is GAGVSQSPRYKVTKRGQDVTLRCDPISSHATLYWYQQALGQGPEFLTYFNYEAQPDKSGLPSDRFSAERPEGSISTLTIQRTEQRDSAMYRCASSSGFSDTQYFGPGTRLTVL.

The rearrangement uses TRBV25-1 and TRBJ1-2; 10 bases line up with TRBD1. V lost 4 bases and J lost 5; bases outside the gene matches: 4. This CDR3 contains 14 residues. Germline V gene data show CDR1 as MGHDK and CDR2 as SYGVNS. CDR3 sequence (DNA): TGTGCCAGCAGTGGACAGGGGGCGAAGTATGGCTACACCTTC. Translated, it gives CASSGQGAKYGYTF.

The genes are TRBV12-5 and TRBJ2-5; D is perhaps TRBD1 (6 bases). The germline V and J ends were trimmed by 5 bases and 1 base, with 17 bases remaining between them. CDR1 and CDR2 (germline): LGHNT, FRNRAP. The CDR3 runs 16 residues. The CDR3 reads CASGPGTTTAQETQYF. The DNA for the CDR3 is TGTGCTAGTGGTCCAGGGACAACGACCGCCCAAGAGACCCAGTACTTC. The whole variable domain, remainder taken from reference TRBV12-5 and TRBJ2-5, is DARVTQTPRHKVTEMGQEVTMRCQPILGHNTVFWYRQTMMQGLELLAYFRNRAPLDDSGMPKDRFSAEMPDATLATLKIQPSEPRDSAVYFCASGPGTTTAQETQYFGPGTRLLVL.

The chain couples TRBV5-1 to TRBJ2-7; 7 bases fit TRBD1. This CDR3 region has 14 residues. CDR1 SGHRS and CDR2 YFSETQ come from the germline V gene. The V segment lost 0 bases and the J segment 6 bases; nucleotides outside the gene matches: 6. CDR3 region: CASSLALGGGEQYF. For the CDR3, the DNA is TGCGCCAGCAGCTTGGCCTTAGGGGGCGGCGAGCAGTACTTC.

V is TRBV28 and J is TRBJ1-6, with D tentatively TRBD1 (5 bases). Deletions cut 2 bases from V and 18 bases from J, with 20 bases between. Germline CDR1 and CDR2: MDHEN and SYDVKM. The CDR3 has 14 amino acids. The CDR3 nucleotides read TGTGCCAGCAGTTTAAGGGCCCCAGCAGGGCTGCACCACTTT. This encodes CASSLRAPAGLHHF.

The chain uses TRBV30 and TRBJ1-5, with D uncertain. The CDR3 length is 13 residues. The V end lost 5 bases, the J end lost 0 bases, and 8 bases lay between the germline ends. Germline V CDR1 and CDR2: GTSNPN, SVGIG (reference sequence). CDR3 in amino acids: CAWAQNSNQPQHF. As DNA, the CDR3 is TGTGCCTGGGCCCAGAATAGCAATCAGCCCCAGCATTTT.

The rearrangement links TRBV6-5 to TRBJ2-5, with TRBD1 as a possible D gene (5 bases). The V gene's germline CDR1 is MNHEY and CDR2 SVGAGI. V was cut by 0 bases and J by 2 bases, with 7 bases left in between. This CDR3 has 14 amino acids. The CDR3 region is CASSYSNRQETQYF. In nucleotides, the CDR3 is TGTGCCAGCAGTTACTCGAACAGGCAAGAGACCCAGTACTTC.

The chain combines TRBV7-8 with TRBJ2-1; 12 bases are a match to TRBD2. Looked up from germline, CDR1 is SGHVS and CDR2 is FQNEAQ. Trimming at V came to 3 bases and at J to 4 bases, leaving 1 base not matched to a gene. The CDR3 extends over 15 amino acids. CDR3 in DNA: TGTGCCAGCAGCTTTGGACTAGCGGGGTACAATGAGCAGTTCTTC. This translates into CASSFGLAGYNEQFF.

V usage is TRBV30 and J usage is TRBJ2-7; D may be TRBD1 (6 bases). The CDR3 runs to 15 residues. Germline loops: CDR1 GTSNPN, CDR2 SVGIG (reference sequence). V lost 0 bases and J 4 bases, leaving 16 bases between the germline ends. The CDR3 reads CAWSVSSRTEYEQYF. The CDR3 coding sequence is TGTGCCTGGAGTGTTAGTTCTCGGACAGAATACGAGCAGTACTTC. Full variable domain (rest looked up from reference TRBV30 and TRBJ2-7): SQTIHQWPATLVQPVGSPLSLECTVEGTSNPNLYWYRQAAGRGLQLLFYSVGIGQISSEVPQNLSASRPQDRQFILSSKKLLLSDSGFYLCAWSVSSRTEYEQYFGPGTRLTVT.

The chain joins TRBV6-6 to TRBJ2-6; the D gene is possibly TRBD1 (6 bases). Germline CDR1 is MNHNY and CDR2 is SVGAGI (reference sequence). This CDR3 is 14 amino acids long. V was pared by 10 bases and J by 0 bases, with 10 bases between. DNA of the CDR3: TGTGCCACCTCACAGGGCTCTGGGGCCAACGTCCTGACTTTC. Amino acids: CATSQGSGANVLTF.

This clone has more than one count but fewer than ten. This sequence joins TRBV18 and TRBJ1-1, with 11 bases lining up with TRBD1. This CDR3 is 16 amino acids long. The trim removed 6 bases at V and 2 bases at J, leaving 8 bases unmatched. Germline CDR1 and CDR2: KGHSH and LQKENI. CDR3 region: CASSGRDRGANTEAFF. CDR3 DNA: TGTGCCAGCTCGGGCCGGGACAGGGGGGCTAACACTGAAGCTTTCTTT.

The chain uses TRBV7-2 and TRBJ2-2; 10 bases are a match to TRBD2. The CDR3 is 19 amino acids. Germline V CDR1 and CDR2: SGHTA, FQGNSA. V was pared by 2 bases and J by 2 bases, with 11 bases of the junction left unmatched. The DNA for the CDR3 is TGTGCCAGCAGCTTAAGGGGACTAGCGATACACCCCAACACCGGGGAGCTGTTTTTT. Its translation: CASSLRGLAIHPNTGELFF.

This clone has just one count. This chain connects TRBV25-1 to TRBJ2-1; tentative D call: TRBD2 (6 bases). Germline CDR1 reads MGHDK; CDR2 reads SYGVNS. There are 15 residues in the CDR3. The ends were cut back, 8 bases at V and 7 bases at J, with 21 bases in the middle. The CDR3 here is CASGVGLAIRNEQFF. The CDR3 bases are TGTGCCAGCGGGGTGGGGCTAGCGATTAGGAATGAGCAGTTCTTC.

The chain couples TRBV18 to TRBJ2-7; possibly TRBD2 for D (5 bases). The CDR3 covers 14 residues. Germline CDR1 is KGHSH and CDR2 is LQKENI. The germline V and J ends were trimmed by 3 bases and 7 bases, with 16 bases remaining between them. The CDR3 coding sequence is TGTGCCAGCTCACCGCCGAGGGCCAGAGGGGAGCAGTACTTC. Protein sequence: CASSPPRARGEQYF.

V gene TRBV9 combines with J gene TRBJ2-2, with D possibly TRBD1 on 8 matching bases. The CDR3 loop spans 15 amino acids. The germline V and J ends were trimmed by 4 bases and 4 bases, with 14 bases remaining between them. Per germline, CDR1 SGDLS and CDR2 YYNGEE. The CDR3 bases are TGTGCCAGCAGCTTACAGGGGGGGGCCACCGGGGAGCTGTTTTTT. It codes for CASSLQGGATGELFF.

This rearrangement joins TRBV15 to TRBJ1-4, with 11 bases lining up with TRBD1. This CDR3 region has 19 residues. The germline CDR1 and CDR2 sequences are LNHNV and YYDKDF (reference sequence). The junction had 6 bases not matched to a gene; V was cut back by 0 bases and J by 0 bases. The CDR3 nucleotides are TGTGCCACCAGCAGAGATGTCTGGGACAGGGGGACAACTAATGAAAAACTGTTTTTT. It specifies CATSRDVWDRGTTNEKLFF.

The chain recombines TRBV6-5 with TRBJ2-2, with D possibly being TRBD1 (6 bases). The CDR3 contains 13 residues. Trimming removed 6 bases from V and 5 bases from J, with 10 bases in between. Germline V lookup: CDR1 MNHEY, CDR2 SVGAGI. CDR3 loop: CASRLGQTGELFF. In DNA form, the CDR3 reads TGTGCCAGCAGGCTTGGACAGACCGGGGAGCTGTTTTTT.